Listed here are 10 T cell receptor beta chains from one sample, sequenced in a study of sequential checkpoint blockade in melanoma. TCRdb's copy holds only in-frame clones and misses some; the assay was immunoSEQ multiplex PCR. The table shows around 12,000 clones, with over 65% occurring only once. Treatment given: randomized to nivolumab then ipilimumab (arm A) or the reverse (arm B). Sequencing was performed on CD8+ T cells sorted from blood (inferred from file names), taken from a patient given nivolumab and ipilimumab in sequence. These receptor sequences come from a human donor with melanoma.

On this clone: One junction end disagrees with the germline gene, perhaps due to a read error. The chain joins TRBV7-9 to TRBJ1-5; 9 nucleotides agree with TRBD1. Germline values: CDR1 SEHNR, CDR2 FQNEAQ (reference sequence). The CDR3 consists of 15 residues. The CDR3 coding sequence is TGCGCCAGCAGCCAAGGGACAGGGTCGGAGCAGCCCCAGCATTTT. Its protein product is CASSQGTGSEQPQHF.

This clone has a handful of counts. J is TRBJ2-1 and V is TRBV4-1; no definite D call. CDR1 is MGHRA, CDR2 YSYEKL, per germline. The CDR3 has 15 residues. Deletions cut 1 base from V and 4 bases from J, with 11 bases between. The CDR3 DNA sequence: TGCGCCAGCAGCCAAGTCGTGAACTATTACAATGAGCAGTTCTTC. It translates to CASSQVVNYYNEQFF.

The gene calls are TRBV9 and TRBJ2-2; 10 bases are a match to TRBD2. The CDR3 covers 16 residues. J lost 4 bases, V lost 3 bases, and 6 bases had no gene match. Germline CDR1 reads SGDLS; CDR2 reads YYNGEE. This chain's CDR3 is CASSGSGRRPTGELFF. The CDR3 bases are TGTGCCAGCAGCGGTAGCGGGAGGAGGCCCACCGGGGAGCTGTTTTTT.

V usage is TRBV19 and J usage is TRBJ1-1, with a possible D match to TRBD1 (6 bases). Trimming took off 1 base at V and 2 bases at J, with 17 bases between the two ends. The CDR3 consists of 17 residues. Per the germline V gene, CDR1 is LNHDA and CDR2 is SQIVND (reference sequence). In DNA, the CDR3 is TGTGCCAGTAGTATAGGGGGGGGGCTCGGGGTCAACACTGAAGCTTTCTTT. Amino acids: CASSIGGGLGVNTEAFF.

V usage is TRBV19 and J usage is TRBJ1-1; 7 nucleotides match TRBD1. Looked up from germline, CDR1 is LNHDA and CDR2 is SQIVND (reference sequence). The CDR3 has 14 residues. Trimming at V came to 9 bases and at J to 4 bases, leaving 11 bases not matched to a gene. In DNA, the CDR3 is TGTGCCAGGCTAAAGGGCAGGGGGAGCACTGAAGCTTTCTTT. Residues: CARLKGRGSTEAFF.

The chain joins TRBV19 to TRBJ1-5, with D possibly being TRBD1 (6 bases). V was pared by 6 bases and J by 5 bases, with 17 bases between. This CDR3 region has 15 residues. The germline V gene has CDR1 LNHDA and CDR2 SQIVND (reference sequence). The CDR3 sequence is CASSPQDRFDQPQHF. In DNA form, the CDR3 reads TGTGCCAGTAGCCCTCAGGACAGATTCGATCAGCCCCAGCATTTT.

The chain couples TRBV6-5 to TRBJ2-1, with 10 bases fitting TRBD2. V trimming: 5 bases; J trimming: 10 bases; junction bases outside the gene matches: 5. The length of the CDR3 is 13 residues. Germline CDR1 reads MNHEY; CDR2 reads SVGAGI. The CDR3 coding sequence is TGTGCCAGCAGTCCGGGACTAGCGTACGAGCAGTTCTTC. This gives the protein CASSPGLAYEQFF.

A note on this clone: Given a far larger clone just one base away, this is likely a sequencing read error. The V call is TRBV19, the J call TRBJ2-6; D is possibly TRBD1 (6 bases). CDR1 LNHDA and CDR2 SQIVND come from the germline V gene (reference sequence). The CDR3 length is 14 residues. The CDR3 coding sequence is TGTACCACACGAGGGGGATCTGGGGCCAACGTCCTGACTTTC. This sequence encodes CTTRGGSGANVLTF.

The chain carries TRBV11-3 and TRBJ2-7, with D perhaps matching TRBD2 (6 bases). This CDR3 contains 13 residues. Per germline, CDR1 SGHNT and CDR2 YENEEA. Trimming cost V 6 bases and J 2 bases, with 11 bases left between them. In DNA, the CDR3 is TGTGCCAGCAGTCCTGGGAGGCCCTACGAGCAGTACTTC. Translated, it gives CASSPGRPYEQYF.

Only a few counts were recorded for this clone. The chain joins TRBV6-6 to TRBJ1-4; no definite D call. The CDR3 is 14 residues long. Trimming took 8 bases from V and 7 from J, leaving 17 bases between them. Germline loops: CDR1 MNHNY, CDR2 SVGAGI (reference sequence). CDR3 sequence reads: CASLSGLEGEKLFF. The CDR3 nucleotides are TGTGCCAGCTTGAGTGGTCTCGAGGGTGAAAAACTGTTTTTT.